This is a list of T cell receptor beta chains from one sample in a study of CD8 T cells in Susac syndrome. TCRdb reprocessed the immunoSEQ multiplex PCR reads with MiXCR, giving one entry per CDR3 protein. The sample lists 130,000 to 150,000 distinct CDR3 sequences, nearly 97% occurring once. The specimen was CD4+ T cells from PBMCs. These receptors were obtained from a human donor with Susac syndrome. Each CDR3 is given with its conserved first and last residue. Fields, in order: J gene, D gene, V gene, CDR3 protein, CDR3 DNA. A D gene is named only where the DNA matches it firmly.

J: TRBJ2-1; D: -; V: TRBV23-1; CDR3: CASSQRGTPPNNEQFF; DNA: TGCGCCAGCAGTCAAAGGGGGACCCCTCCAAACAATGAGCAGTTCTTC
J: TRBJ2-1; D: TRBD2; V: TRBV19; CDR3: CASQRTSGVYEQFF; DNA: TGTGCCAGTCAACGGACTAGCGGGGTCTATGAGCAGTTCTTC
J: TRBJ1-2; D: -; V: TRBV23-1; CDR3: CTSSQSPGFDYGYTF; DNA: TGCACCAGCAGTCAATCCCCAGGGTTCGACTATGGCTACACCTTC
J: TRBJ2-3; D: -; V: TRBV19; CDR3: CASSKRRQGTDTQYF; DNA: TGTGCCAGTAGTAAACGACGACAGGGCACAGATACGCAGTATTTT
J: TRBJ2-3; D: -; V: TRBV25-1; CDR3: CASSERGVVTDTQYF; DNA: TGTGCCAGCAGTGAGAGGGGGGTTGTCACAGATACGCAGTATTTT
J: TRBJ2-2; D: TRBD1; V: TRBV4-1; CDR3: CASSRSPGQGSGELFF; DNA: TGCGCCAGCAGCCGGTCCCCGGGACAGGGCTCCGGGGAGCTGTTTTTT
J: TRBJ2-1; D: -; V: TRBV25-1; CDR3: CASSGGLGEQFF; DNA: TGTGCCAGCAGTGGGGGCCTTGGTGAGCAGTTCTTC
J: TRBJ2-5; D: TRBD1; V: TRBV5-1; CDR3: CASSFGVGTALQETQYF; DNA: TGCGCCAGCAGCTTTGGTGTTGGGACAGCTCTCCAAGAGACCCAGTACTTC
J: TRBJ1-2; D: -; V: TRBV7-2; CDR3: CASSRGPGYGYTF; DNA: TGTGCCAGCAGCCGCGGGCCGGGCTATGGCTACACCTTC
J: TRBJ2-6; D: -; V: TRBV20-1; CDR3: CSASPGVSGANVLTF; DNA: TGCAGTGCTAGTCCAGGCGTCTCTGGGGCCAACGTCCTGACTTTC
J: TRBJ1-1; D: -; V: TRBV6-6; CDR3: CASRGTDNTEAFF; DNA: TGTGCCAGCAGAGGGACGGACAACACTGAAGCTTTCTTT
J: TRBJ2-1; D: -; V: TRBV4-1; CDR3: CASSQDRQFYNEQFF; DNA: TGCGCCAGCAGCCAAGATCGGCAGTTTTACAATGAGCAGTTCTTC
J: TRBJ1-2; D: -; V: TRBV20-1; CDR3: CSAFGQPTNYGYTF; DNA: TGCAGTGCCTTCGGGCAGCCTACTAACTATGGCTACACCTTC